This T cell receptor beta chain came from a study of monozygotic twins with inflammatory bowel disease. From the 5' RACE reads, TCRdb lists one entry per CDR3 protein and no DNA. This sample's clone table lists a few hundred thousand distinct CDR3 sequences. Germline lookup yields CDR1 ENHRY and CDR2 SYGVKD. The length of the CDR3 is 16 residues. The sequencing sample was made of blood. The rearrangement joins TRBV10-3 to TRBJ2-1; lacking DNA, the TRBD1 call made by TCRdb goes unchecked. The clonotype originates from a human donor with ulcerative colitis or Crohn's disease, or a healthy co-twin of an affected twin (not recorded which). CDR3 region: CAISETGQGGHGEQFF.